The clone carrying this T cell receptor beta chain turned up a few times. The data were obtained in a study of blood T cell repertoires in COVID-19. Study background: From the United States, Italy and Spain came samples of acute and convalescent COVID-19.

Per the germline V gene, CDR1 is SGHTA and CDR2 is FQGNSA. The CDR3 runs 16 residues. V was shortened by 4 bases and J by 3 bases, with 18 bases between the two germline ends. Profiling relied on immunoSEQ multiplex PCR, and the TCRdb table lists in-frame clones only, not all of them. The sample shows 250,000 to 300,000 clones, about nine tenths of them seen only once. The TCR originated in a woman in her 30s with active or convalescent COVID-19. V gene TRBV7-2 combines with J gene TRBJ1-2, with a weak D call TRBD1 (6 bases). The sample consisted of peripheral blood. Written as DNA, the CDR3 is TGTGCCAGCAGCTCTTATTTGGGGGCGGTGGACTATGGCTACACCTTC. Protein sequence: CASSSYLGAVDYGYTF.